The TCR beta chain described here comes from a study of blood T cell repertoires in COVID-19. The overall study: Acute and convalescent COVID-19 specimens originated in the United States, Italy and Spain. In each case, the material was cDNA or gDNA derived from T cells, B-cell-depleted T cells, or PBMCs.

Under the authors' procedure: Reference gene primer amplification gave estimated nucleated cell counts. Clones were read by immunoSEQ multiplex PCR, and TCRdb kept only the in-frame ones, dropping some. The V and J calls and clone size were taken over from that table, and D and trimming were inferred from the DNA. The sample carries 250,000 to 300,000 clones, around 89% recorded once. Trimming took 1 base from V and 1 from J, leaving 8 bases between them. The CDR3 loop spans 14 amino acids. The germline gives CDR1 SGDLS, CDR2 YYNGEE. This TCR was recovered from a man aged 35 to 55 with acute or convalescent COVID-19. Sequencing input: peripheral blood. The chain combines TRBV9 with TRBJ1-1; a possible D gene is TRBD1 (6 bases). Written as DNA, the CDR3 is TGTGCCAGCAGCGTAACAGGGTCGAACACTGAAGCTTTCTTT. It specifies CASSVTGSNTEAFF.